A single sample gave rise to the 28 T cell receptor beta chains below, sequenced in a study of cytomegalovirus exposure and HLA in healthy donors. The PCR made use of 60 Vbeta and 13 Jbeta primers. Libraries were prepared by immunoSEQ multiplex PCR; TCRdb keeps only in-frame clonotypes and omits some of them. The sample lists 70,000 to 95,000 clones, 70% to 90% occurring once. Sequenced input: PBMCs. The origin of the receptors is a woman younger than 30 in good health and CMV-seropositive.

J is TRBJ2-3 and V is TRBV28, with 9 bases that match TRBD1. The germline gives CDR1 MDHEN, CDR2 SYDVKM. This CDR3 spans 14 amino acids. The V segment lost 6 bases and the J segment 4 bases; nucleotides outside the gene matches: 5. DNA for the CDR3: TGTGCCAGCAGAAAGGACAGGGGACCAGATACGCAGTATTTT. This translates into CASRKDRGPDTQYF.

The chain couples TRBV6-5 to TRBJ2-5; D call uncertain. Trimming took 8 bases from V and 2 from J, leaving 12 bases between them. Germline values: CDR1 MNHEY, CDR2 SVGAGI. The CDR3 extends over 13 amino acids. As DNA, the CDR3 is TGTGCCAGCGTCAGTTCCCGACAAGAGACCCAGTACTTC. Protein product: CASVSSRQETQYF.

In its sample, this clone was seen a few times. The chain uses TRBV19 and TRBJ1-5; 9 bases are shared with TRBD1. The CDR3 extends over 15 amino acids. V dropped 6 bases and J dropped 7; count of bases not matched to a gene: 10. Germline V lookup: CDR1 LNHDA, CDR2 SQIVND (reference sequence). The CDR3 coding sequence is TGTGCCAGTAGCCAACCCGGACAGGGGCACCAGCCCCAGCATTTT. It is translated as CASSQPGQGHQPQHF.

This clone was detected only once. This sequence joins TRBV10-3 and TRBJ2-5; D gene ambiguous. Deletions cut 4 bases from V and 1 base from J, with 13 bases between. CDR3 length: 15 amino acids. Germline loops: CDR1 ENHRY, CDR2 SYGVKD. The CDR3, as DNA: TGTGCCATCAGTGTGGTTGCGGCGGTCCAAGAGACCCAGTACTTC. This sequence encodes CAISVVAAVQETQYF.

The chain uses TRBV29-1 and TRBJ2-1; 13 bases map to TRBD2. Germline V gene lookup returns CDR1 SQVTM and CDR2 ANQGSEA. With V trimmed by 6 bases and J by 4 bases, 6 bases remained unmatched. The CDR3 extends over 15 amino acids. The CDR3 DNA is TGCAGCGTGGCTAAGACTAGCGGGGGGTACAATGAGCAGTTCTTC. This codes for CSVAKTSGGYNEQFF.

V gene TRBV4-1 combines with J gene TRBJ1-2; no clear D gene. This CDR3 is built from 16 residues. From germline, CDR1 is MGHRA and CDR2 YSYEKL. Trimming left V 4 bases short and J 1 base short, with 16 bases between. The CDR3 loop is CASSPLGDVYNYGYTF. The CDR3 coding sequence is TGCGCCAGCAGCCCCTTAGGAGACGTTTATAACTATGGCTACACCTTC.

The chain joins TRBV5-1 to TRBJ2-1, with 16 bases fitting TRBD2. The CDR3 totals 15 residues. Looked up from germline, CDR1 is SGHRS and CDR2 is YFSETQ. Germline trimming cut 4 bases from V and 14 bases from J; bases unmatched to any gene: 9. The CDR3: CASSLGTSGRVPEFF. As DNA, the CDR3 is TGCGCCAGCAGCCTCGGGACTAGCGGGAGGGTCCCCGAGTTCTTC. Combining the CDR3 with reference TRBV5-1 and TRBJ2-1 gives the whole variable domain KAGVTQTPRYLIKTRGQQVTLSCSPISGHRSVSWYQQTPGQGLQFLFEYFSETQRNKGNFPGRFSGRQFSNSRSEMNVSTLELGDSALYLCASSLGTSGRVPEFFGPGTRLTVL.

The rearrangement joins TRBV28 to TRBJ2-7; TRBD1 agrees at 9 bases. The CDR3 extends over 14 amino acids. Germline V CDR1 and CDR2: MDHEN, SYDVKM. Trimming removed 3 bases from V and 2 bases from J; junction bases left unmatched: 2. CDR3 protein: CASSFGTGTYEQYF. In DNA, the CDR3 is TGTGCCAGCAGTTTCGGGACAGGGACCTACGAGCAGTACTTC.

The genes are TRBV6-1 and TRBJ2-7, with D perhaps matching TRBD2 (5 bases). V lost 3 bases and J 3 bases, leaving 15 bases between the germline ends. The CDR3 totals 15 residues. The germline V gene encodes CDR1 MNHNS and CDR2 SASEGT. CDR3 in amino acids: CASSDPGGLYYEQYF. Here the CDR3 DNA reads TGTGCCAGCAGTGATCCGGGCGGGTTATACTACGAGCAGTACTTC.

This chain joins TRBV6-5 and TRBJ2-1; D is possibly TRBD2 (5 bases). The CDR3 length is 12 residues. CDR1 and CDR2 from the germline V gene are MNHEY and SVGAGI. Deletions cut 8 bases from V and 8 bases from J, with 13 bases between. The CDR3 region is CASSRAGDEQFF. CDR3 DNA: TGTGCCAGCTCGAGAGCCGGGGATGAGCAGTTCTTC.

The chain joins TRBV10-3 to TRBJ1-4; possible D gene TRBD1, 6 bases. CDR1 and CDR2 (germline): ENHRY, SYGVKD. This CDR3 spans 13 amino acids. V lost 11 bases to trimming and J lost 5 bases, with 15 bases between them. DNA for the CDR3: TGTGCCGGCCGCAGGGGACCGAATGAAAAACTGTTTTTT. Its protein product is CAGRRGPNEKLFF.

The chain has TRBV11-3 and TRBJ1-1, with D maybe TRBD1 (5 bases). CDR3 length equals 15 residues. Trimming took off 1 base at V and 5 bases at J, with 14 bases between the two ends. Germline V gene lookup returns CDR1 SGHNT and CDR2 YENEEA. The CDR3 spells CASSLGGGMRTEAFF. The CDR3 coding sequence is TGTGCCAGCAGCTTAGGTGGGGGGATGAGGACTGAAGCTTTCTTT.

V and J are TRBV6-5 and TRBJ1-3; no firm D call. The V end lost 2 bases, the J end lost 0 bases, and 5 bases lay between the germline ends. The germline CDR1 and CDR2 sequences are MNHEY and SVGAGI. The CDR3 length is 14 residues. The CDR3 is CASSYGSSGNTIYF. CDR3 bases: TGTGCCAGCAGTTACGGCAGCTCTGGAAACACCATATATTTT.

In its sample, this clone was seen once. The gene calls are TRBV7-3 and TRBJ2-1; D might be TRBD1 (6 bases). There are 16 residues in the CDR3. Germline V lookup: CDR1 SGHTA, CDR2 FQGTGA. Trimming pared 1 base from V and 3 bases from J, leaving 13 bases between. The CDR3 nucleotides read TGTGCCAGCAGCTTAAATCAGGGGCTAAGCTACAATGAGCAGTTCTTC. As protein: CASSLNQGLSYNEQFF.

The rearrangement uses TRBV5-1 and TRBJ1-1, with 8 bases aligning to TRBD1. V shed 0 bases and J 0 bases; nucleotides not matched to a gene: 7. The CDR3 is made up of 17 amino acids. Germline V CDR1 and CDR2: SGHRS, YFSETQ. CDR3 sequence: CASSLDEMDRVNTEAFF. CDR3 coding DNA: TGCGCCAGCAGCTTGGACGAGATGGACAGGGTGAACACTGAAGCTTTCTTT.

This sequence joins TRBV11-1 and TRBJ2-3; D may be TRBD2 (5 bases). CDR1 and CDR2 from the germline V gene are SGHAT and FQDESV (reference sequence). V gave up 2 bases and J gave up 0 bases, with 9 bases separating them. The CDR3 runs to 15 residues. CDR3 in amino acids: CASSLLAGSTDTQYF. The CDR3 region has the DNA TGTGCCAGCAGCTTACTAGCCGGTAGCACAGATACGCAGTATTTT.

This clone was recorded a few times. This chain uses TRBV9 with TRBJ2-3; TRBD2 matches at 9 bases. Trimming at V came to 0 bases and at J to 3 bases, leaving 11 bases not matched to a gene. The CDR3 consists of 18 residues. CDR1 is SGDLS and CDR2 is YYNGEE in the germline V gene. The CDR3 reads CASSVATSSGGGTDTQYF. The DNA of the CDR3 is TGTGCCAGCAGCGTAGCTACGAGTAGCGGGGGCGGTACAGATACGCAGTATTTT.

Comments on this clone: A read error may produce the germline difference seen at one junction end. The gene calls are TRBV10-3 and TRBJ1-2; no definite D call. CDR1 and CDR2 (germline): ENHRY, SYGVKD. This CDR3 contains 14 residues. CDR3 sequence reads: CAISQSGGNYGYTF. CDR3 bases: TGTGCCATCAGTCAGTCGGGCGGGAACTATGGCTACACCTTC.

The J gene is TRBJ2-1, the V gene TRBV15; 11 bases map to TRBD2. CDR1 and CDR2 (germline): LNHNV, YYDKDF (reference sequence). J gave up 4 bases and V 0 bases, and 2 bases lay outside the gene matches. The CDR3 length is 16 residues. The DNA for the CDR3 is TGTGCCACCAGCAGAGATCTAGCGGGGGGATACAATGAGCAGTTCTTC. Residues: CATSRDLAGGYNEQFF.

The CDR3 spells CASSQAAGTSGGQETQYF. For the CDR3, the DNA is TGCGCCAGCAGCCAAGCGGCAGGGACTAGCGGAGGGCAAGAGACCCAGTACTTC. The V call is TRBV4-1, the J call TRBJ2-5; 11 bases match TRBD2. The CDR3 extends over 18 amino acids. Per the germline V gene, CDR1 is MGHRA and CDR2 is YSYEKL. The J segment lost 2 bases and the V segment lost 1 base, leaving 9 bases of the junction unmatched.

The chain is built from TRBV9 and TRBJ1-2; the D is unclear. Per germline, CDR1 SGDLS and CDR2 YYNGEE. CDR3 length: 13 residues. V gave up 0 bases and J gave up 3 bases, with 6 bases separating them. The CDR3 protein is CASSVDSDYGYTF. CDR3 nucleotide sequence: TGTGCCAGCAGCGTAGACAGTGACTATGGCTACACCTTC.

The chain couples TRBV9 to TRBJ2-5; 12 bases are shared with TRBD2. V lost 3 bases, J lost 1 base, and 7 bases stayed unmatched. CDR3 length: 17 residues. Per germline, CDR1 SGDLS and CDR2 YYNGEE. This chain's CDR3 is CASSETEGLAGQETQYF. The CDR3 DNA reads TGTGCCAGCAGCGAGACAGAGGGACTAGCGGGCCAAGAGACCCAGTACTTC.

The rearrangement joins TRBV5-1 to TRBJ1-4; perhaps TRBD1 as D (5 bases). The CDR3 contains 15 residues. The germline V gene encodes CDR1 SGHRS and CDR2 YFSETQ. The germline V and J ends were trimmed by 0 bases and 7 bases, with 13 bases remaining between them. CDR3 region: CASSLASIQGEKLFF. CDR3 bases: TGCGCCAGCAGCTTGGCCTCAATCCAGGGTGAAAAACTGTTTTTT.

The chain uses TRBV14 and TRBJ1-1, with D unresolved. Trimming took 2 bases from V and 5 from J, leaving 12 bases between them. Per germline, CDR1 SGHDN and CDR2 FVKESK. The CDR3 is made up of 14 amino acids. CDR3 bases: TGTGCCAGCAGCCAATCGGTCCCACCTACTGAAGCTTTCTTT. Residues: CASSQSVPPTEAFF.

The V gene is TRBV9, the J gene TRBJ2-7; no reliable D call. The CDR3 extends over 15 amino acids. Germline V gives CDR1 SGDLS, CDR2 YYNGEE. Trimming stripped 0 bases from V and 1 base from J, with 11 bases between. CDR3 protein: CASSVAPLGSYEQYF. The CDR3 coding sequence is TGTGCCAGCAGCGTAGCCCCCCTCGGTTCCTACGAGCAGTACTTC.

The rearrangement links TRBV2 to TRBJ1-5; 7 bases align to TRBD1. Losses at the gene ends were 8 bases for V and 7 bases for J; bases not matched to a gene: 11. The V gene's germline CDR1 is SNHLY and CDR2 FYNNEI. The CDR3 contains 14 residues. CDR3 DNA sequence: TGTGCCAGCCACCTGGGTTTACAGGGGCAGCCCCAGCATTTT. This sequence encodes CASHLGLQGQPQHF.

The V gene is TRBV19, the J gene TRBJ1-5, with 7 bases identical to TRBD1. Germline V CDR1 and CDR2: LNHDA, SQIVND (reference sequence). V dropped 4 bases and J dropped 2; count of bases not matched to a gene: 5. The CDR3 length is 15 residues. In DNA, the CDR3 is TGTGCCAGTAGTAGAGGACAGGATGGCAATCAGCCCCAGCATTTT. Translating it yields CASSRGQDGNQPQHF.

The V and J genes are TRBV19 and TRBJ1-5, with 9 positions matching TRBD1. After removal of 3 bases from V and 6 bases from J, the junction contained 9 bases not matched to a gene. The length of the CDR3 is 16 residues. Germline assignment: CDR1 LNHDA and CDR2 SQIVND (reference sequence). The CDR3 bases are TGTGCCAGTAGTATTGGGGGACAGGGATGGTTTCAGCCCCAGCATTTT. Translation gives CASSIGGQGWFQPQHF. Based on the CDR3 plus reference TRBV19 and TRBJ1-5, the full variable domain is DGGITQSPKYLFRKEGQNVTLSCEQNLNHDAMYWYRQDPGQGLRLIYYSQIVNDFQKGDIAEGYSVSREKKESFPLTVTSAQKNPTAFYLCASSIGGQGWFQPQHFGDGTRLSIL.